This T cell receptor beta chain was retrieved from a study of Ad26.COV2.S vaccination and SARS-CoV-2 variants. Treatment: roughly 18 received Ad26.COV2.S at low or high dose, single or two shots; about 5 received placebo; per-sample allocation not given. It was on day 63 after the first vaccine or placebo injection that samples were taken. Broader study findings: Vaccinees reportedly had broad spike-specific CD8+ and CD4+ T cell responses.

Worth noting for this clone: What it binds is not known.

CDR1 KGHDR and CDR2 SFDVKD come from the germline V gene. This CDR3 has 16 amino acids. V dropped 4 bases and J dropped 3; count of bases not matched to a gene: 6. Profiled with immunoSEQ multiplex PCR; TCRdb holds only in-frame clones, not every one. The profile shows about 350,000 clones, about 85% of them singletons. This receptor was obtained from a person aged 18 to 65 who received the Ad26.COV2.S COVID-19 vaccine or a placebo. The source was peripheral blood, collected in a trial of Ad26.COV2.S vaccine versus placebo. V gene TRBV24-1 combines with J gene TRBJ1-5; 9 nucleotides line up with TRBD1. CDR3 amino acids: CATSDSGQGDNQPQHF. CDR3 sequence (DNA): TGTGCCACCAGTGACTCGGGACAGGGAGACAATCAGCCCCAGCATTTT.